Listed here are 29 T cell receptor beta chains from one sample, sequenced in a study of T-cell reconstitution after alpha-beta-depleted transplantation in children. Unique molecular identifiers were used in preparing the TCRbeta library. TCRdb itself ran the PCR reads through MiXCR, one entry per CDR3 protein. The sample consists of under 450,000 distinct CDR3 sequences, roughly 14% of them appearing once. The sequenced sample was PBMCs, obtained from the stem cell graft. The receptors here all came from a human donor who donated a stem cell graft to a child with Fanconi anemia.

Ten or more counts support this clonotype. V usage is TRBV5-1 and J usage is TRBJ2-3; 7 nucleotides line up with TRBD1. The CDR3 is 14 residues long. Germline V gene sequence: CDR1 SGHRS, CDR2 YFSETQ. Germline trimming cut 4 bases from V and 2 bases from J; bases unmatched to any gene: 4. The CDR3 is CASSTGQLTDTQYF. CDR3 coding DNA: TGCGCCAGCAGCACGGGACAGCTCACAGATACGCAGTATTTT.

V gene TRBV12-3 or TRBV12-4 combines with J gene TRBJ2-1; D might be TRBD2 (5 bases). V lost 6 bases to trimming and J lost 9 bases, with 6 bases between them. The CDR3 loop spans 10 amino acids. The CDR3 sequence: CASREGEQFF. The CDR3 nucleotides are TGTGCCAGCAGAGAGGGTGAGCAGTTCTTC.

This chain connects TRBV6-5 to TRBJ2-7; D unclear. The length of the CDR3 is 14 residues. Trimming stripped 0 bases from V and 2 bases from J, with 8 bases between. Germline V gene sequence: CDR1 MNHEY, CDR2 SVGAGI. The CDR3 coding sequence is TGTGCCAGCAGTTACTCGTACGGACCCTACGAGCAGTACGTC. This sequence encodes CASSYSYGPYEQYV.

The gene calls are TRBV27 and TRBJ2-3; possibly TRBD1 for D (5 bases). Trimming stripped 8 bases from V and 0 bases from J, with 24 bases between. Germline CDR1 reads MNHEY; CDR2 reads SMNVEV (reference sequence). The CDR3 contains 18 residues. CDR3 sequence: CASFPTPTVKTSTDTQYF. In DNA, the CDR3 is TGTGCCAGCTTTCCTACTCCGACAGTAAAGACCAGCACAGATACGCAGTATTTT.

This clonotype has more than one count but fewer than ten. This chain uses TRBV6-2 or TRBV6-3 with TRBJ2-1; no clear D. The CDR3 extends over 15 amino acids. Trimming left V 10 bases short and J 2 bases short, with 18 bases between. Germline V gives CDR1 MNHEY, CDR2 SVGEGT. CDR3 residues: CATTPSLTAYNEQFF. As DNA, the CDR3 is TGTGCCACCACCCCTTCCCTGACGGCCTACAATGAGCAGTTCTTC.

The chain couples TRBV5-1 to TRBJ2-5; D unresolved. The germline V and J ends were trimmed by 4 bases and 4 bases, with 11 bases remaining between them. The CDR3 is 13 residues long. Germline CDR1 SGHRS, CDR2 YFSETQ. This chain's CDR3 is CASSALVGETQYF. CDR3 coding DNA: TGCGCCAGCAGCGCCTTAGTGGGAGAGACCCAGTACTTC.

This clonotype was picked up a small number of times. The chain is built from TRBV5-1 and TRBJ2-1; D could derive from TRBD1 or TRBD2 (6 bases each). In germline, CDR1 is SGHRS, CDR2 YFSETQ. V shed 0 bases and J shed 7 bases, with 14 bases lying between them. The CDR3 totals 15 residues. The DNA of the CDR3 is TGCGCCAGCAGCTTGGCCTTAGGGGGGACGAATGAGCAGTTCTTC. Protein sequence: CASSLALGGTNEQFF.

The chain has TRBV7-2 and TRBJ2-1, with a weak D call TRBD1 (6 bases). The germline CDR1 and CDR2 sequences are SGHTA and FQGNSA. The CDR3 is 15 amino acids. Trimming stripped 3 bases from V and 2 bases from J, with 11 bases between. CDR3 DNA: TGTGCCAGCAGCTTTAAAGCAGGGGCCTACAATGAGCAGTTCTTC. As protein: CASSFKAGAYNEQFF.

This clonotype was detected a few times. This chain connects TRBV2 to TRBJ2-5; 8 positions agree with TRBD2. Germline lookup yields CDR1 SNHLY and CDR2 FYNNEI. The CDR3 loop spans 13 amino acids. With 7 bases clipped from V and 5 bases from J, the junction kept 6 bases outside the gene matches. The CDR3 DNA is TGTGCCAGCACCAGAACGGGGGGGGAGACCCAGTACTTC. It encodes CASTRTGGETQYF.

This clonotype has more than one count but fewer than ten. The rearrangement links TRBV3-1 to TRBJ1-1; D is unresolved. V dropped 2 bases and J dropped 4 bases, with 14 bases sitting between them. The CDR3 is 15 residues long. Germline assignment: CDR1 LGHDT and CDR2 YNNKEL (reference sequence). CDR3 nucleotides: TGTGCCAGCAGCCAACTCCCGTGGAGCCCCACTGAAGCTTTCTTT. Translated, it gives CASSQLPWSPTEAFF.

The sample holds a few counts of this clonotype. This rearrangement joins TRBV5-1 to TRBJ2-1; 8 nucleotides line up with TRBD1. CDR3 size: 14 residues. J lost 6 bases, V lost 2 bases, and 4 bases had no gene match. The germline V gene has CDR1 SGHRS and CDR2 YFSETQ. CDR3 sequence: CASSLDGQGNEQFF. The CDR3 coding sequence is TGCGCCAGCAGCTTAGACGGACAGGGCAATGAGCAGTTCTTC.

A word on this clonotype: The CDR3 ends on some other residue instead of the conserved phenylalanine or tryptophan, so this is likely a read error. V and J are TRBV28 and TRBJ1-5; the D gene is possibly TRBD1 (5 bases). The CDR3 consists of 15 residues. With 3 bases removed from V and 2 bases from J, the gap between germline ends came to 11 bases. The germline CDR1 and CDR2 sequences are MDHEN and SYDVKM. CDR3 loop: CASSFGRGGNQPQHI. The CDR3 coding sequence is TGTGCCAGCAGTTTTGGTAGGGGAGGCAATCAGCCCCAGCATATT.

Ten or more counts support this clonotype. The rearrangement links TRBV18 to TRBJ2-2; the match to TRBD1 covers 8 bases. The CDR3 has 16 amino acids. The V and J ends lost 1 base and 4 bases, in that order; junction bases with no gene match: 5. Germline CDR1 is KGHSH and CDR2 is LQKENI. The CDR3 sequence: CASSPLVTGGTGELFF. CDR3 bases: TGTGCCAGCTCACCACTTGTAACAGGGGGCACCGGGGAGCTGTTTTTT.

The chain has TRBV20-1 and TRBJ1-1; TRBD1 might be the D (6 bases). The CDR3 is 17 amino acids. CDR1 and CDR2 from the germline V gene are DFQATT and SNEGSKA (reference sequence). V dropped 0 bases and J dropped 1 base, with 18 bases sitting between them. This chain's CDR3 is CSARDGGRGTENTEAFF. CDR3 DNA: TGCAGTGCTAGAGATGGAGGCAGGGGTACGGAGAACACTGAAGCTTTCTTT.

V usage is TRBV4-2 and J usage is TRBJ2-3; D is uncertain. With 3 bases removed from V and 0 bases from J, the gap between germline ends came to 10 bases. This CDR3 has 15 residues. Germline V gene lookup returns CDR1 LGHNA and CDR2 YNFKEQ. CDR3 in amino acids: CASSHSDSSTDTQYF. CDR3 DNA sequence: TGTGCCAGCAGCCACTCAGATAGTAGCACAGATACGCAGTATTTT.

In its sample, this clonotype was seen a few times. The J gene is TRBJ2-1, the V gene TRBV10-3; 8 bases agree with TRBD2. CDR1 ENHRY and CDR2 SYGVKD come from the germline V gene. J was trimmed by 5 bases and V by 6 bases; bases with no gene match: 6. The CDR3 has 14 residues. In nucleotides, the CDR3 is TGTGCCATCAGGGGACTAGGAACTGACAATGAGCAGTTCTTC. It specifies CAIRGLGTDNEQFF.

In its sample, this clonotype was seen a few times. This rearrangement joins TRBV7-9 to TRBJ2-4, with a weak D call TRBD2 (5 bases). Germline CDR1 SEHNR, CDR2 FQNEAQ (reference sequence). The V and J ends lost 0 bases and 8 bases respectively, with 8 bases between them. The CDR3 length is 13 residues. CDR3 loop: CASSLAEGYIQYF. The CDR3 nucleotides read TGTGCCAGCAGCTTAGCCGAGGGATACATTCAGTACTTC.

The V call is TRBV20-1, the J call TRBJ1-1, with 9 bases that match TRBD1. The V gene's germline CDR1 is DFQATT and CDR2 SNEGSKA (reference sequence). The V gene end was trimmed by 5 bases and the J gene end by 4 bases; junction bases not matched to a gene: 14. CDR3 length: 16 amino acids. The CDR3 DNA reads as TGCAGTGCTCCCCCCGCGGACAGGGGCATCGGCACTGAAGCTTTCTTT. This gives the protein CSAPPADRGIGTEAFF.

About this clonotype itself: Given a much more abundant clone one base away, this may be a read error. The CDR3 here is CAISLRTEHEAFF. The CDR3 region has the DNA TGCGCCATCAGCTTGAGGACAGAACATGAAGCTTTCTTT. The rearrangement joins TRBV4-1 to TRBJ1-1; weak D call: TRBD1 (6 bases). CDR1 and CDR2 (germline): MGHRA, YSYEKL. CDR3 size: 13 residues.

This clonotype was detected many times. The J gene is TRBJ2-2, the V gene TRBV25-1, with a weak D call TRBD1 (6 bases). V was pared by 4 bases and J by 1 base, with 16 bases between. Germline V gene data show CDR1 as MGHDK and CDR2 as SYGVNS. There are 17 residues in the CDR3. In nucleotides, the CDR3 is TGTGCCAGCAGTGGAGCCCCAGACAGGAGGAACACCGGGGAGCTGTTTTTT. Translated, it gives CASSGAPDRRNTGELFF.

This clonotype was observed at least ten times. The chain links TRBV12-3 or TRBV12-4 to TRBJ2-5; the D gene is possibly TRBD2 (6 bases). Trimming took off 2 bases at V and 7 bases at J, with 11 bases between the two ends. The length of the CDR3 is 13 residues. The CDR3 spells CASSLRGAGTQYF. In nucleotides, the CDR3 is TGTGCCAGCAGTTTACGGGGAGCGGGGACCCAGTACTTC.

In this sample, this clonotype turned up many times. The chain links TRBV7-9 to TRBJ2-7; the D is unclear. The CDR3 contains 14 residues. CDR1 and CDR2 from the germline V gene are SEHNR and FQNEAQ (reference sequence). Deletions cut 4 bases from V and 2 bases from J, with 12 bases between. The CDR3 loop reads CASSSPGFPYEQYF. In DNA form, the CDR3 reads TGTGCCAGCAGCTCCCCCGGGTTCCCCTACGAGCAGTACTTC.

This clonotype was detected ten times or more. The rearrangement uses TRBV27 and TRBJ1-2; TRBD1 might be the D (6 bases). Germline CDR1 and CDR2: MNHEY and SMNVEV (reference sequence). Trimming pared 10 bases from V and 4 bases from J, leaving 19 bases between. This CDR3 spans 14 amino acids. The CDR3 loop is CATSQGGQPYGYTF. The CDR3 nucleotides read TGTGCCACCTCCCAGGGAGGACAGCCCTATGGCTACACCTTC.

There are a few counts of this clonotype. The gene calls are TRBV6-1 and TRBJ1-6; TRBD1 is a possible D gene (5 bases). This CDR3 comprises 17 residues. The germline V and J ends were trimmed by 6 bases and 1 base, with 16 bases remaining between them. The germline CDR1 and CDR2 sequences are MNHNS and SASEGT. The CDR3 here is CASSPMIGGSYNSPLHF. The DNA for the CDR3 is TGTGCCAGCAGCCCCATGATTGGGGGTTCCTATAATTCACCCCTCCACTTT.

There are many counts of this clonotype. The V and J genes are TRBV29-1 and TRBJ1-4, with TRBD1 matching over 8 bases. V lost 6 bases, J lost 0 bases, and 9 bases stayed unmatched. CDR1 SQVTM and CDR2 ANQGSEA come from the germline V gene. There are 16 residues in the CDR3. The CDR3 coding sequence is TGCAGCGTGCTGATTGGACAGGGATCAACTAATGAAAAACTGTTTTTT. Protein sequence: CSVLIGQGSTNEKLFF.

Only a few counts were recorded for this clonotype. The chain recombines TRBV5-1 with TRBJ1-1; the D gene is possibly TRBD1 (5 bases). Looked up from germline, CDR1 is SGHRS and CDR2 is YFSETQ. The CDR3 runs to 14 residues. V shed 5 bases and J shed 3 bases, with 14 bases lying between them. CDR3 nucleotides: TGCGCCAGCAGTCGTGACAGCAGGGACACTGAAGCTTTCTTT. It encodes CASSRDSRDTEAFF.

Here the CDR3 reads CASSWGQATEKLFF. The CDR3 DNA reads as TGTGCCAGCAGCTGGGGACAGGCCACCGAAAAACTGTTTTTT. The chain has TRBV7-2 and TRBJ1-4; 8 bases are a match to TRBD1. The J segment lost 8 bases and the V segment lost 4 bases, leaving 6 bases of the junction unmatched. This CDR3 is built from 14 residues. Germline values: CDR1 SGHTA, CDR2 FQGNSA.

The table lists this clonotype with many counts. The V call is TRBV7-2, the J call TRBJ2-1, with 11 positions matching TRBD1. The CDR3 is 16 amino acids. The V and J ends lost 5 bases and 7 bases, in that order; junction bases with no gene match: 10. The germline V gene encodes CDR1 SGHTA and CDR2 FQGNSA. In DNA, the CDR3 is TGTGCCAGCAGCCTAGGGACAGGGGGACCCTGGAATGAGCAGTTCTTC. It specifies CASSLGTGGPWNEQFF.

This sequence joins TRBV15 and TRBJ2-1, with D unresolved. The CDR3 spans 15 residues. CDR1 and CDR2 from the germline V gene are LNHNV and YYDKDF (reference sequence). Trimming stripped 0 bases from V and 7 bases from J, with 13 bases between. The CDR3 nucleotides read TGTGCCACCAGCAGAGATAGAGACTTGGGGAATGAGCAGTTCTTC. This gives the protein CATSRDRDLGNEQFF.